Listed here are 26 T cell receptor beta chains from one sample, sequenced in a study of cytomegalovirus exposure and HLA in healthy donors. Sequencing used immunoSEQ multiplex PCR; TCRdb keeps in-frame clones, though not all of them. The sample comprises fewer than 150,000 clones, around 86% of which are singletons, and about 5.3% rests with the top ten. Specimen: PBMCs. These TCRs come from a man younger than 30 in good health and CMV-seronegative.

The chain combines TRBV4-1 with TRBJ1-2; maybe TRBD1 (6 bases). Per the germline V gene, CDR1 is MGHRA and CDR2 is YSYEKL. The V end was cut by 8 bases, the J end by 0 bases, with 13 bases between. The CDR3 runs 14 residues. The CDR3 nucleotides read TGCGCCAGCGGCGACAGGCTCCCTAACTATGGCTACACCTTC. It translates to CASGDRLPNYGYTF.

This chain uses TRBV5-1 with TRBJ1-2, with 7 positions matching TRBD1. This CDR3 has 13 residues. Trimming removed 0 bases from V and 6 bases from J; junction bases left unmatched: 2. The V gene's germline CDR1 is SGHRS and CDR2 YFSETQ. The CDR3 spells CASSLAGTDGYTF. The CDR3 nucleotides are TGCGCCAGCAGCTTGGCAGGGACAGATGGCTACACCTTC.

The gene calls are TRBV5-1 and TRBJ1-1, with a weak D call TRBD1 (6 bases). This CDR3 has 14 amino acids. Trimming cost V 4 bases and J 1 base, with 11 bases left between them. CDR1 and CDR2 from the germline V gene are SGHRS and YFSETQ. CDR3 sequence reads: CASSVNRANTEAFF. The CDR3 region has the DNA TGCGCCAGCAGCGTTAACAGGGCGAACACTGAAGCTTTCTTT.

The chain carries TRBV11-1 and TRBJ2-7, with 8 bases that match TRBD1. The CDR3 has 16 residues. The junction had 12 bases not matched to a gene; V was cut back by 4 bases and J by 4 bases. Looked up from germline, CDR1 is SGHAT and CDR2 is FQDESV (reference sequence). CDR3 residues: CASSSDRGPRKYEQYF. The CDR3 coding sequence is TGTGCCAGCAGCTCAGACAGGGGACCTCGGAAATACGAGCAGTACTTC.

The CDR3 here is CATQSSGLAYEQYF. CDR3 DNA: TGTGCCACACAATCAAGCGGCCTAGCCTACGAGCAGTACTTC. This chain connects TRBV6-5 to TRBJ2-7; possible D gene TRBD2, 5 bases. V gave up 10 bases and J gave up 2 bases, with 18 bases separating them. The CDR3 extends over 14 amino acids. Looked up from germline, CDR1 is MNHEY and CDR2 is SVGAGI.

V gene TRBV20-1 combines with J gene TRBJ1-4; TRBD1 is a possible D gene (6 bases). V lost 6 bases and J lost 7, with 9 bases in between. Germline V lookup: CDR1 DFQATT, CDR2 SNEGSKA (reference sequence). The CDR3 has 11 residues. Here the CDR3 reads CSARGAEKLFF. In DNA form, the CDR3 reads TGCAGTGCCCGGGGGGCTGAAAAACTGTTTTTT.

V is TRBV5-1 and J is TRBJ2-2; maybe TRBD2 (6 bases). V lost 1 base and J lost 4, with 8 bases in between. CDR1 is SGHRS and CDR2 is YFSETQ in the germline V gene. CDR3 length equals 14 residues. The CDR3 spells CASSLWTTTGELFF. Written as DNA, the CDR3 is TGCGCCAGCAGCTTGTGGACTACCACCGGGGAGCTGTTTTTT. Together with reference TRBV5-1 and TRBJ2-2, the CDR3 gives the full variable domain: KAGVTQTPRYLIKTRGQQVTLSCSPISGHRSVSWYQQTPGQGLQFLFEYFSETQRNKGNFPGRFSGRQFSNSRSEMNVSTLELGDSALYLCASSLWTTTGELFFGEGSRLTVL.

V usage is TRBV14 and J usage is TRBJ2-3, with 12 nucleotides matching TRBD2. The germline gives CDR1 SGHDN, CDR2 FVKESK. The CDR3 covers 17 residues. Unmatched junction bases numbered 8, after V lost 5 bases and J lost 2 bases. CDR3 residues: CASSTLLAGGLTDTQYF. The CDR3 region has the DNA TGTGCCAGCAGCACACTACTAGCGGGGGGACTCACAGATACGCAGTATTTT. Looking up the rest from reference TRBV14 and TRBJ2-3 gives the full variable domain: EAGVTQFPSHSVIEKGQTVTLRCDPISGHDNLYWYRRVMGKEIKFLLHFVKESKQDESGMPNNRFLAERTGGTYSTLKVQPAELEDSGVYFCASSTLLAGGLTDTQYFGPGTRLTVL.

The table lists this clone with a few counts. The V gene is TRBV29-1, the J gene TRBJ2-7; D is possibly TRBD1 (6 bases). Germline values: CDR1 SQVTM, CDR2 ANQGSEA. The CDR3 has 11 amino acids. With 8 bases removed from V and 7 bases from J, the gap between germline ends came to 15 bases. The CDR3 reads CSSRDTGEQYF. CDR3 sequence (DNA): TGCAGCTCCCGGGACACAGGGGAGCAGTACTTC.

The CDR3 sequence: CASSQAVRGTEAFF. In DNA form, the CDR3 reads TGTGCCAGCAGCCAAGCTGTACGGGGGACTGAAGCTTTCTTT. V is TRBV14 and J is TRBJ1-1, with a tentative D call TRBD1 (5 bases). CDR3 length: 14 amino acids. Per germline, CDR1 SGHDN and CDR2 FVKESK. V lost 1 base and J 5 bases, leaving 11 bases between the germline ends. Full variable domain (rest looked up from reference TRBV14 and TRBJ1-1): EAGVTQFPSHSVIEKGQTVTLRCDPISGHDNLYWYRRVMGKEIKFLLHFVKESKQDESGMPNNRFLAERTGGTYSTLKVQPAELEDSGVYFCASSQAVRGTEAFFGQGTRLTVV.

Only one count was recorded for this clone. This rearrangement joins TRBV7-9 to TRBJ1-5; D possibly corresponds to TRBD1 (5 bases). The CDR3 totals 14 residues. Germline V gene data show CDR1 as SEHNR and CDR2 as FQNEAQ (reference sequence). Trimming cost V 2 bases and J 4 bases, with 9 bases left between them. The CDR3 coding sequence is TGTGCCAGCAGCTTAAGCTCAGGGAATCAGCCCCAGCATTTT. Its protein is CASSLSSGNQPQHF. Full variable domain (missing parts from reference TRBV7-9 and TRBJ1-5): DTGVSQNPRHKITKRGQNVTFRCDPISEHNRLYWYRQTLGQGPEFLTYFQNEAQLEKSRLLSDRFSAERPKGSFSTLEIQRTEQGDSAMYLCASSLSSGNQPQHFGDGTRLSIL.

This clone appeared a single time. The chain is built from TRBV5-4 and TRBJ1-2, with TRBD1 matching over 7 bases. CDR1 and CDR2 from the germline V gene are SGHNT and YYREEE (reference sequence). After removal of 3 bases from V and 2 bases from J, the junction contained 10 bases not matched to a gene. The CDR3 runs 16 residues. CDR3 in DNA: TGTGCCAGCAGCTCGCCCCGAGGGGGCGAGAACTATGGCTACACCTTC. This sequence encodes CASSSPRGGENYGYTF.

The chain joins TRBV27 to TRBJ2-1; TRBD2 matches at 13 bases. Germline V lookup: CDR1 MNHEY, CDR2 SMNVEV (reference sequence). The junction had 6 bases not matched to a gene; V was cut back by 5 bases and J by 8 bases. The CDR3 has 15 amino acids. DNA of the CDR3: TGTGCCAGCAGTGTAACTAGCGGGGGGGGAGATGAGCAGTTCTTC. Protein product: CASSVTSGGGDEQFF.

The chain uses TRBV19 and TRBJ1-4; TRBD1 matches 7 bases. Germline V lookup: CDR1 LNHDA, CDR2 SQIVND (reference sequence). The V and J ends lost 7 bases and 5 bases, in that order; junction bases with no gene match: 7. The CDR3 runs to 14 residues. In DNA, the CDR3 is TGTGCCAGTACTTCGACAGGGACCAATGAAAAACTGTTTTTT. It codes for CASTSTGTNEKLFF.

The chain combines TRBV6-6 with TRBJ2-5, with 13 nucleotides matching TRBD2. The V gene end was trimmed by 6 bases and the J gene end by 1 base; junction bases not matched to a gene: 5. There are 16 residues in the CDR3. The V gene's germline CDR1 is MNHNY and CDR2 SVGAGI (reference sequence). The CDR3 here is CASSSGTSGTQETQYF. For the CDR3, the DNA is TGTGCCAGCAGCTCGGGGACTAGCGGGACCCAAGAGACCCAGTACTTC.

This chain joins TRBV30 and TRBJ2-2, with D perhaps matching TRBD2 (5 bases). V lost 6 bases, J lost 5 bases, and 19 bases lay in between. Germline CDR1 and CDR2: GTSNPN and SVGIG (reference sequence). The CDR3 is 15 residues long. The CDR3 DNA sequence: TGTGCCTGCCTCGGGTGGGAACTAGGGACCGGGGAGCTGTTTTTT. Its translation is CACLGWELGTGELFF. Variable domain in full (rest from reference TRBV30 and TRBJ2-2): SQTIHQWPATLVQPVGSPLSLECTVEGTSNPNLYWYRQAAGRGLQLLFYSVGIGQISSEVPQNLSASRPQDRQFILSSKKLLLSDSGFYLCACLGWELGTGELFFGEGSRLTVL.

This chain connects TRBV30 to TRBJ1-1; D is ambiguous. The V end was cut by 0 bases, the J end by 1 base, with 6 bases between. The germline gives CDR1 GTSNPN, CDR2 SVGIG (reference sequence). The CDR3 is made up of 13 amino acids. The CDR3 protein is CAWSVAGNTEAFF. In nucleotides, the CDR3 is TGTGCCTGGAGTGTGGCAGGGAACACTGAAGCTTTCTTT.

The CDR3 is CAWRPIVGQISPEAFF. In DNA, the CDR3 is TGTGCCTGGAGGCCCATAGTTGGACAGATCAGCCCTGAAGCTTTCTTT. J is TRBJ1-1 and V is TRBV30; a possible D gene is TRBD1 (6 bases). The germline CDR1 and CDR2 sequences are GTSNPN and SVGIG (reference sequence). The CDR3 length is 16 residues. Trimming cost V 3 bases and J 6 bases, with 23 bases left between them.

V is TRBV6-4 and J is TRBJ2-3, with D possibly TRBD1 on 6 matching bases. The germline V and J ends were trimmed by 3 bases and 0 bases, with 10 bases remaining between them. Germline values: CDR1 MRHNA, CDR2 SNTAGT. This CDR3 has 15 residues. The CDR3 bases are TGTGCCAGCAGTGATGGAGACAGGAGCACAGATACGCAGTATTTT. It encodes CASSDGDRSTDTQYF.

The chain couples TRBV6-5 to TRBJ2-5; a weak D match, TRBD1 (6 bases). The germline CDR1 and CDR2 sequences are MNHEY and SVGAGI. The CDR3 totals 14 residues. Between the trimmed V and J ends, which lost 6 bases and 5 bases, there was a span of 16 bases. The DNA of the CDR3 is TGTGCCAGCAGCCTATTGGGGGCACGGGAGACCCAGTACTTC. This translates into CASSLLGARETQYF.

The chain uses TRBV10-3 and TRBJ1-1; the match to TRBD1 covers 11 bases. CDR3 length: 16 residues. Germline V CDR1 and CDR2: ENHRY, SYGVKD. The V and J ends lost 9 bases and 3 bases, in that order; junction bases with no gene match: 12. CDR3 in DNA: TGTGCCATTAGTCCCGGGACAGGGGGTTTGTACACTGAAGCTTTCTTT. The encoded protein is CAISPGTGGLYTEAFF.

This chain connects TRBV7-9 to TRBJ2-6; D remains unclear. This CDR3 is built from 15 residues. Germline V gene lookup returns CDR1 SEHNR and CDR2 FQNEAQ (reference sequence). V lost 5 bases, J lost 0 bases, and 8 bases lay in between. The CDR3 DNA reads TGTGCCAGCAGCGTCCAGGTCTCTGGGGCCAACGTCCTGACTTTC. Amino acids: CASSVQVSGANVLTF.

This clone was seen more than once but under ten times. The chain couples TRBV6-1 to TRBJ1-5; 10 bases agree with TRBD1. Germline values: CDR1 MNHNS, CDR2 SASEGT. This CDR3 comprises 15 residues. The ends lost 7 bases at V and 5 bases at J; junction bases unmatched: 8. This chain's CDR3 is CASNEPGQGHQPQHF. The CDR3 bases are TGTGCCAGCAACGAACCGGGACAGGGGCATCAGCCCCAGCATTTT.

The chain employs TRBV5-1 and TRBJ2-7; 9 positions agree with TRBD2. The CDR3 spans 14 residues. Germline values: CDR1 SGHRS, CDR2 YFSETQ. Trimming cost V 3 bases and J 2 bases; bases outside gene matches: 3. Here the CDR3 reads CASSSGLAAYEQYF. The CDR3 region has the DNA TGCGCCAGCAGCTCGGGACTAGCTGCCTACGAGCAGTACTTC. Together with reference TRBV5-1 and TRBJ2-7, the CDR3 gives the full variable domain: KAGVTQTPRYLIKTRGQQVTLSCSPISGHRSVSWYQQTPGQGLQFLFEYFSETQRNKGNFPGRFSGRQFSNSRSEMNVSTLELGDSALYLCASSSGLAAYEQYFGPGTRLTVT.

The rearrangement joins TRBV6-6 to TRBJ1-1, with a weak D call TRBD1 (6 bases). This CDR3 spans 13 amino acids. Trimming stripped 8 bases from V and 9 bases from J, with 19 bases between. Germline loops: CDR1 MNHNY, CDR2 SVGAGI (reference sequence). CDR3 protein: CASSLDSPPKAFF. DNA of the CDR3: TGTGCCAGCTCCCTGGACAGCCCCCCCAAAGCTTTCTTT.

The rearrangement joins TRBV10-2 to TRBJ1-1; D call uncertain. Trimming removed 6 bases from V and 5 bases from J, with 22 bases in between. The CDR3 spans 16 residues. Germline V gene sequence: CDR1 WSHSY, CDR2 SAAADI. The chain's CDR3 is CASSFLGPPGWTEAFF. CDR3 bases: TGCGCCAGCAGCTTTTTAGGGCCGCCGGGATGGACTGAAGCTTTCTTT.